This T cell receptor (beta chain) originates from a study of blood T cell repertoires in COVID-19. Measured with immunoSEQ multiplex PCR; TCRdb has only the in-frame clones, and not every one. The sample has roughly 47,000 clones, 80% to 90% seen once; the top ten hold 25% to 40%. This CDR3 spans 13 amino acids. Trimming left V 3 bases short and J 5 bases short, with 8 bases between. CDR1 KGHSH and CDR2 LQKENI come from the germline V gene. The chain joins TRBV18 to TRBJ1-5; D gene ambiguous. The sequenced sample consisted of peripheral blood. This TCR was recovered from an elderly woman with COVID-19, enrolled during active disease. Here the CDR3 reads CASSPQEDQPQHF. The CDR3, as DNA: TGTGCCAGCTCACCCCAGGAAGATCAGCCCCAGCATTTT.